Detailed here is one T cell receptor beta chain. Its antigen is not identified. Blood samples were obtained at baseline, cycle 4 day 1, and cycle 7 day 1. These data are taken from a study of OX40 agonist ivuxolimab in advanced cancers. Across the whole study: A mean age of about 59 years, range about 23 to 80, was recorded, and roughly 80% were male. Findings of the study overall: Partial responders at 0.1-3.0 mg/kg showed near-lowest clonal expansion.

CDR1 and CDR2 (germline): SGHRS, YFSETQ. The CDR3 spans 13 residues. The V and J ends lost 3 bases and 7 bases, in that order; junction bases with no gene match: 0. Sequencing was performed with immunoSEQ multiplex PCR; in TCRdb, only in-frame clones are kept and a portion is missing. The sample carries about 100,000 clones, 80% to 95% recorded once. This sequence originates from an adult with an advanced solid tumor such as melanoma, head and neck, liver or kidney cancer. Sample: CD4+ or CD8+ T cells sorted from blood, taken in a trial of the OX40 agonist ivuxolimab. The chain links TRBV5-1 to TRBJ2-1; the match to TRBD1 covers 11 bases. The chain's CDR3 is CASSWDRGNEQFF. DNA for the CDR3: TGCGCCAGCAGCTGGGACAGGGGGAATGAGCAGTTCTTC.